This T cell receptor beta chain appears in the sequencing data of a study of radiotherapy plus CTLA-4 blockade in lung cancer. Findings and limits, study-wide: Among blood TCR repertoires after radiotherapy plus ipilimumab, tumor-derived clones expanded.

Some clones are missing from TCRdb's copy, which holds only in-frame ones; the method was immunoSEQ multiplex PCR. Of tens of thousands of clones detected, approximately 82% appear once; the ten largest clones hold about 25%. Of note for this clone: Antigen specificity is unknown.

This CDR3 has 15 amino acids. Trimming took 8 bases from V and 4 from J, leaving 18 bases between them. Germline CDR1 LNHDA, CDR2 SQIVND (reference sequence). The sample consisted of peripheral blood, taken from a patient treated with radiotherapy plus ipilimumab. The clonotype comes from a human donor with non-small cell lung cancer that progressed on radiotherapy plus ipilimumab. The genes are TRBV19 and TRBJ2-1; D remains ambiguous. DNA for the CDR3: TGTGCCAGTGGCGTCATAACACTTCAGTACAATGAGCAGTTCTTC. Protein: CASGVITLQYNEQFF. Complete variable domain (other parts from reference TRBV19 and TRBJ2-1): DGGITQSPKYLFRKEGQNVTLSCEQNLNHDAMYWYRQDPGQGLRLIYYSQIVNDFQKGDIAEGYSVSREKKESFPLTVTSAQKNPTAFYLCASGVITLQYNEQFFGPGTRLTVL.